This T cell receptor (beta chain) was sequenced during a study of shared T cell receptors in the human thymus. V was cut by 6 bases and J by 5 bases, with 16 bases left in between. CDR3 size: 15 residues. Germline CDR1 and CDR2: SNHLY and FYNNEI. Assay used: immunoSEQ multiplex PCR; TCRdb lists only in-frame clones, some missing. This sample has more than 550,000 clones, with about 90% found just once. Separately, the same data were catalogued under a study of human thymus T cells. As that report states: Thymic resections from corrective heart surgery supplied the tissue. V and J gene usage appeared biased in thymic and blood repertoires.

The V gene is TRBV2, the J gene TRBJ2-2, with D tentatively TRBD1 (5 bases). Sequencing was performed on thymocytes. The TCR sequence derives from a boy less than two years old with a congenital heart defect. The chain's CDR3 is CASRAAGFWTGELFF. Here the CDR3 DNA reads TGTGCCAGCAGGGCCGCAGGGTTTTGGACCGGGGAGCTGTTTTTT.